This T cell receptor (beta chain) was identified in a study of vaccination and CD4 T cells after COVID-19. The overall study: Six males and four females constituted the convalescent cohort, two of whom were Hispanic.

TCRdb itself ran the PCR reads through MiXCR, one entry per CDR3 protein. The sample consists of about 19,000 distinct CDR3 sequences, 60% of them appearing once. The CDR3 spans 15 residues. V was cut by 1 base and J by 6 bases, with 14 bases left in between. Germline loops: CDR1 SGHAT, CDR2 FQDESV (reference sequence). This clonotype was seen more than once but under ten times. The origin of this receptor is a human donor who had recovered from COVID-19. This chain joins TRBV11-1 and TRBJ2-3; D unclear. This specimen consisted of CD4+ T cells from blood, obtained after SARS-CoV-2 vaccination. CDR3 DNA sequence: TGTGCCAGCAGCTTAGACCACGGACCCGCCGATACGCAGTATTTT. This gives the protein CASSLDHGPADTQYF. Filled out from reference TRBV11-1 and TRBJ2-3, the complete variable domain reads EAEVAQSPRYKITEKSQAVAFWCDPISGHATLYWYRQILGQGPELLVQFQDESVVDDSQLPKDRFSAERLKGVDSTLKIQPAELGDSAMYLCASSLDHGPADTQYFGPGTRLTVL.